These 5 T cell receptor beta chains were all obtained from the same sample, sequenced in a study of T cell repertoires in cytomegalovirus infection. A single record per CDR3 protein comes from TCRdb applying MiXCR to the reads. The sample shows over 250,000 distinct CDR3 sequences, around 20% of them seen only once. The antigens for these receptors are not known. The sequenced sample was cultured PBMCs, obtained from culture after CMV antigen stimulation. Receptor source: a human donor in good health (CMV status not recorded). Some clones in this sample may be carry-over from other donors' samples.

This clonotype was observed many times. The chain has TRBV5-4 and TRBJ2-1; D gene uncertain. Germline V gives CDR1 SGHNT, CDR2 YYREEE (reference sequence). This CDR3 region has 16 residues. The germline V and J ends were trimmed by 0 bases and 0 bases, with 10 bases remaining between them. CDR3 nucleotides: TGTGCCAGCAGCTTGGCCGGCGGTCCCTCCTACAATGAGCAGTTCTTC. The encoded protein is CASSLAGGPSYNEQFF.

This clonotype has a handful of counts. The chain is built from TRBV4-3 and TRBJ2-4; D is undetermined. Per the germline V gene, CDR1 is LGHNA and CDR2 is YSLEER. The CDR3 sequence is 16 residues long. V lost 0 bases to trimming and J lost 2 bases, with 11 bases between them. The CDR3, as DNA: TGCGCCAGCAGCCAAGATTCTAGTGTGACCAAAAACATTCAGTACTTC. Amino acids: CASSQDSSVTKNIQYF.

The gene calls are TRBV9 and TRBJ1-3, with D uncertain. With 4 bases removed from V and 1 base from J, the gap between germline ends came to 9 bases. Per the germline V gene, CDR1 is SGDLS and CDR2 is YYNGEE. The length of the CDR3 is 14 residues. The CDR3 DNA sequence: TGTGCCAGCAGCACCGAGGGTTCTGGAAACACCATATATTTT. Amino acid sequence: CASSTEGSGNTIYF.

This clonotype was counted at least ten times. This rearrangement joins TRBV10-3 to TRBJ2-2, with 9 nucleotides matching TRBD2. Per germline, CDR1 ENHRY and CDR2 SYGVKD. V trimming: 4 bases; J trimming: 1 base; junction bases outside the gene matches: 4. The CDR3 covers 16 residues. CDR3 sequence: CAISVGTSLNTGELFF. The CDR3 nucleotides are TGTGCCATCAGTGTCGGGACTAGCCTGAACACCGGGGAGCTGTTTTTT.

CDR3 in DNA: TGTGCCTGGAGTGCCGGGTTCACTGAAGCTTTCTTT. This translates into CAWSAGFTEAFF. This rearrangement joins TRBV30 to TRBJ1-1, with D uncertain. V was trimmed by 1 base and J by 4 bases, leaving 7 bases between them. The CDR3 covers 12 residues. Germline lookup yields CDR1 GTSNPN and CDR2 SVGIG (reference sequence).